This T cell receptor beta chain was sequenced during a study of cytomegalovirus exposure and HLA in healthy donors (TCRdb year 2017). General notes on the study: According to an earlier analysis of several hundred of the donors, roughly 180 million T cells yielded 117 million unique TCR beta sequences and 250 to 350 Gb of sequence data. The number of typed donors differed by locus: about 620-630 for A, B, C, DRB1 and DQB1; some 500 for DQA1; approximately 610 for DPA1; and approximately 450 for DPB1. Donor age, sex, ethnicity and CMV serostatus were compiled together with the repertoire data. High-throughput TCR immunosequencing, statistical association of individual TCRs with disease status, and machine learning were combined to predict cytomegalovirus infection status. Both class I and class II loci were covered by HLA typing, at four-digit resolution. Every discovery cohort repertoire had been produced on one sequencing platform. Along with the approximately 650-subject first cohort, a separate validation cohort of approximately 110 different subjects was used. Of the 398 genotyped donors, 65% to 90% fell in the genetic ancestry cluster associated with self-reported Caucasian donors. An earlier analysis of some 500 of the donors applied high-throughput TCR beta sequencing to assess whether each TCR beta V gene segment acted as functional or pseudogenic. Among almost 400 genotyped donors of the cohort, an average of 235,054 unique TCR beta nucleotide sequences were sequenced per donor, roughly 18% of them non-productive. A later analysis re-analyzed previously published TCR beta repertoires from 660 or so donors and added high-resolution HLA genotyping to study TCR occurrence patterns. Genome-wide SNP genotypes for about 55% of the 666 donors were used in a later genetic analysis, which treated that subset as a discovery cohort. About five DR-DQ haplotypes were treated as single units for association and clustering because of strong linkage in the cohort. An early release covering some 640 HLA-typed donors comprised approximately 300 gigabases of sequencing data and around 80 million unique TCR sequences. The study was designed to test whether signatures of past pathogen exposure could be identified by cataloging public T cell receptors. The study profiled the T cell repertoires of about 640 subjects by immunosequencing and related them to cytomegalovirus serostatus. In the later analysis, no new phenotypic data were used to find candidate immune exposures; instead, reliance was placed on TCR beta sequences and their occurrence across donors. What the work shows at the level of the full study, not this receptor alone: The sequencing pipeline was judged likely to have produced a cluster of highly shared sequence variants as a technical artifact. Sequencing depth was assumed to be roughly uniform across donors in the presence/absence analyses, though that assumption may not hold. Most TCR sequences were observed very rarely across donors, whereas some public TCRs were present in many individuals. Because the 87-base-pair reads could not distinguish some IMGT-functional V segments, including TRBV6-2 and TRBV6-3, those segments were excluded. A further reported finding was that TCR beta sequences accurately predicted the HLA-A and HLA-B alleles for most subjects in the first cohort. V-gene and J-gene trimming of TCR beta chains was associated with a missense DCLRE1C variant in a later genetic analysis, and the association was replicated in an independent cohort. Most CMV-associated TCR beta chains appeared to be HLA-restricted in a later analysis, and the HLA associations seemed to be driven largely by CMV exposure. According to the authors, the approach could potentially be generalized to other disease states and immunological phenotypes. In a later analysis, some 18,000 TCR beta sequences were associated with specific HLA alleles at a false discovery rate of 0.05. Correlated functional status among segregating V segments might reflect linkage disequilibrium, but an unknown experimental factor could not be ruled out. This cohort had only TCR beta chains sequenced, and the lack of alpha or paired-chain data limited which features could be detected. A later analysis reported that several top co-occurrence clusters appeared linked to parvovirus B19, influenza, CMV and Epstein-Barr virus. A few of the identified cytomegalovirus-associated TCR beta chains were confirmed in vitro to be specific for cytomegalovirus antigens. In an earlier analysis of approximately 600 of the donors, most TCR beta V segments were observed in productive rearrangements about 90% or about 30% of the time, broadly matching IMGT annotations. Compared with equally common non-associated chains, HLA-associated TCR beta chains in a later analysis were more clonally expanded and had lower generation probabilities. Immune exposure information for the cohort was limited to CMV serostatus. A total of 150 or so TCR beta chains were listed by the study as associated with cytomegalovirus. In a later analysis, the rate of TCR association differed among HLA loci, with DRB1 alleles having the most associated TCRs and HLA-C alleles having the fewest. The classifier was reported to diagnose cytomegalovirus status with high specificity and sensitivity in both the original cohort and the validation cohort. HLA typing was unavailable for some donors at each locus, so association tests used only the typed subset. According to a later genetic analysis, donors in an Asian-associated ancestry cluster had fewer N-insertions in productive TCRs than the roughly 670-donor mean. The earlier analysis of about 600 of the donors excluded roughly 17 rarely observed V segments, including chromosome 9 orphons, because counts were too low. Assigning TCR associations to individual alleles was difficult when HLA alleles, especially DR and DQ, strongly co-occurred.

The cohort comprised around 700 healthy bone marrow donors. At the time of sampling, all cohort members were nominally healthy, though unrecorded immune exposures were likely present. The donor tested CMV seronegative, placing the donor among the 300 to 400 seronegative members of the cohort. Every donor gave a peripheral blood sample, and the peripheral blood mononuclear cells from that sample were used for TCR beta sequencing. The Qiagen DNeasy Blood Extraction Kit was used to extract genomic DNA from the blood cell samples. To note about this clone: No antigen is known for it.

The library was produced with the immunoSEQ multiplex PCR assay. For the multiplex PCR, a mixture combining 60 forward primers for TCR Vbeta segments and 13 reverse primers for TCR Jbeta segments was used. A multiplex PCR assay on genomic DNA amplified the CDR3 region of rearranged TCR beta genes. On the Illumina HiSeq System, the amplified TCR beta libraries were sequenced as 87-base-pair reads. From the authors' description of their analysis: In a later analysis, approximately 74 million unique TCR beta chains were counted across the roughly 610 repertoires, and roughly 10 million of these chains were shared by at least two donors. To remove PCR and sequencing errors, raw reads were error-corrected and collapsed into unique sequences using a nearest-neighbor algorithm that merged closely related sequences. To assign V, D and J gene segments, CDR3 sequences were aligned to IMGT reference sequences. For a sequence to be retained, a match of at least six nucleotides to both a V gene segment and a J gene segment was required. Rearrangements were classified as productive when the CDR3 lacked stop codons and remained in frame with V and J, and all other rearrangements were classified as non-productive. Following IMGT convention, CDR3 was defined as the stretch from the second conserved V-encoded cysteine up to the conserved J-encoded phenylalanine. The earlier analysis of approximately 500 of the donors excluded sequences that lacked an unambiguous match to a single V gene segment. An earlier analysis of several hundred of the donors called V segments functional above 56.7% productive rearrangements and segregating when the between-donor standard deviation exceeded 5%. A statistical classification framework was developed to diagnose cytomegalovirus status using the catalog of TCR beta chain sequences. A later analysis assigned V and J genes by comparing TCR nucleotide sequences with IMGT/GENE-DB human TR gene sequences. The TCRdist pipeline was used in a later analysis to assign CDR3 sequences and most-parsimonious VDJ recombination scenarios. In a later analysis, each TCR beta chain was defined by its CDR3 amino acid sequence together with its V-gene family, and reads lacking a unique V-gene family were excluded. In a later analysis, 450 to 600 highly shared, low-generation-probability nucleotide sequences were removed to address suspected cross-contamination and a sequencing artifact. In a later analysis, a clonal expansion index was calculated for each public chain from normalized within-repertoire ranks of inferred template counts. In a later analysis, generation probabilities were computed using a VDJ recombination model fitted to out-of-frame rearrangements, and the results were checked against IGoR. Hypergeometric tests were used in a later analysis to score TCR-TCR, TCR-HLA and TCR-CMV co-occurrence, with a repertoire-size bias correction applied to the TCR pairs. False discovery rates were estimated in a later analysis by permuting HLA or CMV assignments 20 times. In a later analysis, co-occurring TCRs were grouped with DBSCAN, and TCRdist sequence similarity was added when clustering was performed within HLA-allele-positive subsets. Repertoires with fewer than 30,000 or more than 120,000 public chains, plus five repertoires with anomalous nucleotide sharing, were excluded from co-occurrence clustering. TCRdb took over this immuneACCESS table, retaining in-frame rearrangements with V and J assigned. Such tables are incomplete; in checked studies, under half of the missing clones stem from an unresolved V gene, and the remainder is unexplained. The V and J calls and clone size come from that table; D and trimming were worked out from the DNA. This sample's clone table shows 110,000 to 150,000 clones. The ten largest clones represent about 2.3% of the sample.

The germline ends are 11 bases apart after V is trimmed by 0 bases and J by 2 bases. Based on the germline V gene, the CDR1 and CDR2 sequences are ENHRY and SYGVKD. Spanning cysteine to phenylalanine, the CDR3 consists of 16 amino acids. Kept here is only the CDR3 DNA, which spans 48 bases and is read in frame from base 1. This sequence uses TRBV10-3 and TRBJ2-1; TRBD1 is a possible D gene, resting on 6 matching bases. This sequence originates from a woman in her late teens or twenties in good health and CMV-seronegative. Sequencing used PBMCs. The CDR3 sequence is CAISESPGETYNEQFF. The nucleotide sequence is given as TGTGCCATCAGTGAGTCCCCAGGGGAGACCTACAATGAGCAGTTCTTC.